These 3 T cell receptor beta chains share one sample of origin, sequenced in a study of T cell changes during pregnancy in multiple sclerosis. Generated by immunoSEQ multiplex PCR, the TCRdb table keeps only in-frame clones and is missing some. Of 65,000 or so clones listed, about 92% are singletons. Source: peripheral blood, taken in the second trimester of pregnancy. These receptors originate from a female donor in good health, enrolled as a control in a pregnancy study.

This clone was detected only once. The chain joins TRBV27 to TRBJ1-2, with TRBD1 matching 9 bases. Germline V gene data show CDR1 as MNHEY and CDR2 as SMNVEV (reference sequence). J lost 6 bases, V lost 6 bases, and 20 bases had no gene match. The CDR3 consists of 18 residues. The CDR3 DNA is TGTGCCAGCAGCTCAAACCTGGGACAGGGACCCCCGGTTGATGGCTACACCTTC. Its protein product is CASSSNLGQGPPVDGYTF.

The rearrangement links TRBV6-6 to TRBJ1-1, with D unclear. Germline CDR1 and CDR2: MNHNY and SVGAGI (reference sequence). This CDR3 comprises 12 residues. Trimming removed 7 bases at V and 7 bases at J, with 13 bases between. The CDR3 is CASTQGGREAFF. Written as DNA, the CDR3 is TGTGCCAGCACTCAAGGAGGCCGTGAAGCTTTCTTT.

The CDR3 loop is CASTQEGGYTF. The CDR3 DNA reads as TGTGCCAGCACGCAAGAGGGAGGCTACACCTTC. The J gene is TRBJ1-2, the V gene TRBV6-6, with D hard to call. CDR3 size: 11 residues. Deletions cut 7 bases from V and 8 bases from J, with 11 bases between. Germline V gives CDR1 MNHNY, CDR2 SVGAGI (reference sequence).